This T cell receptor beta chain came from a study of blood T cell repertoires in COVID-19. Study-wide context: Whether acute or convalescent, the COVID-19 samples came from the United States, Italy and Spain. In each case, the material was cDNA or gDNA derived from T cells, B-cell-depleted T cells, or PBMCs.

Per germline, CDR1 LNHDA and CDR2 SQIVND (reference sequence). Unmatched junction bases numbered 10, after V lost 9 bases and J lost 6 bases. The CDR3 sequence is 13 residues long. Original methodology: Estimated nucleated cell counts came from reference gene primer amplification. Profiled with immunoSEQ multiplex PCR; TCRdb holds only in-frame clones, not every one. V and J calls plus clone size are reproduced from that table; the DNA served to infer D and trimming. Of some 170,000 clones listed, about nine tenths are singletons. The receptor comes from a woman aged 45-65 years with acute or convalescent COVID-19. The specimen sequenced was peripheral blood. The chain has TRBV19 and TRBJ1-1; TRBD1 matches 7 bases. The CDR3 DNA sequence: TGTGCCAGCGCAGGGGGTACGATCCCTGAAGCTTTCTTT. Translated: CASAGGTIPEAFF.